This TCR beta chain emerged from a study of control samples from healthy donors and cancer patients. V was cut by 4 bases and J by 2 bases, with 21 bases left in between. Germline CDR1 is MNHEY and CDR2 is SMNVEV (reference sequence). The length of the CDR3 is 17 residues. TCRdb's copy holds only in-frame clones and misses some; the assay was immunoSEQ multiplex PCR. The sample includes about 79,000 clones, over 85% of them seen just once. The chain combines TRBV27 with TRBJ2-7; TRBD1 might be the D (8 bases). This sequence originates from a woman aged 40 to 49 with lung cancer. The sequencing sample was made of PBMCs. The DNA for the CDR3 is TGTGCCAGCAGTTCCACTGGGGGGGGGACAGGCACCTACGAGCAGTACTTC. Translated, it gives CASSSTGGGTGTYEQYF.